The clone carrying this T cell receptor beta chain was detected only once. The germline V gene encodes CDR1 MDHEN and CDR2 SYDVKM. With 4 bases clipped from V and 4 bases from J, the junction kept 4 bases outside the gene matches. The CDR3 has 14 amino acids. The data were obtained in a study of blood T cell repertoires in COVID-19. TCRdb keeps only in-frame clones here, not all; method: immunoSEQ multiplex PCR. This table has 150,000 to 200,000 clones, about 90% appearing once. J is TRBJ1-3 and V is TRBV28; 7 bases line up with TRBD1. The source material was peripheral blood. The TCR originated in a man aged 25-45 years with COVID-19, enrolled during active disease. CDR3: CASSSPGQGNTIYF. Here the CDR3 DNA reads TGTGCCAGCAGTTCCCCGGGACAGGGAAACACCATATATTTT.